The 19 T cell receptor beta chains below come from one sample, sequenced in a study of esophageal squamous cell carcinoma under preoperative chemotherapy. TCRdb used MiXCR to reprocess the PCR reads, holding one entry per CDR3 protein. The data hold 9,500 to 12,000 distinct CDR3 sequences, with 63% observed a single time. Specified time point: after preoperative PTX-NDP chemotherapy. The specimen was taken from a patient given preoperative chemotherapy. These receptor sequences come from a human donor with esophageal squamous cell carcinoma. The donor label of this sample is uncertain.

Comments on this clonotype: The junction does not match germline at one end; this may be a read error. The chain recombines TRBV10-2 with TRBJ2-3, with D perhaps assigned TRBD1 or TRBD2 (5 bases each). The germline gives CDR1 WSHSY, CDR2 SAAADI. The CDR3 contains 14 residues. The CDR3 nucleotides read TGCGCCACCTCCGCTGGGACCCACACAGATACGCAGTATTTC. As protein: CATSAGTHTDTQYF.

This clonotype was detected only once. The junction shows a germline mismatch at one end, possibly a read error. The chain carries TRBV6-1 and TRBJ2-3; 7 nucleotides match TRBD2. This CDR3 has 16 residues. Germline V lookup: CDR1 MNHNS, CDR2 SASEGT. In DNA form, the CDR3 reads TGTGCCAGCGGGGGGGGTGGGGCGGGTGCCACAGAGACGCAGTATTTC. Residues: CASGGGGAGATETQYF.

This clonotype was detected only a few times. The gene calls are TRBV6-5 and TRBJ2-5; 7 bases fit TRBD2. The J call may be in error: the DNA end matches TRBJ2-1 better. This CDR3 comprises 13 residues. The germline gives CDR1 MNHEY, CDR2 SVGAGI. The DNA for the CDR3 is TGTGCCAGCAGTTACGGAGCGGGGTACGAGCAGTTCTTC. It codes for CASSYGAGYEQFF.

The chain is built from TRBV6-1 and TRBJ1-6; 9 bases match TRBD1. CDR1 is MNHNS, CDR2 SASEGT, per germline. The CDR3 spans 13 residues. V shed 8 bases, J shed 5 bases, and the junction held 1 base outside the gene matches. For the CDR3, the DNA is TGTGCCAGCGGGGACAGGGATAATTCACCCCTCCACTTT. Translated, it gives CASGDRDNSPLHF.

The table lists this clonotype with a few counts. This sequence joins TRBV6-1 and TRBJ1-2; D not resolved. Looked up from germline, CDR1 is MNHNS and CDR2 is SASEGT. The CDR3 is made up of 13 amino acids. V dropped 10 bases and J dropped 0 bases, with 12 bases sitting between them. The CDR3 reads CAIGEVANYGYTF. The CDR3 nucleotides are TGTGCCATAGGAGAGGTAGCTAACTATGGCTACACCTTC.

The J gene is TRBJ2-7, the V gene TRBV6-1; no reliable D call. Germline loops: CDR1 MNHNS, CDR2 SASEGT. Trimming removed 3 bases at V and 6 bases at J, with 12 bases between. This CDR3 comprises 13 residues. The CDR3 is CASSDGYGSEQYF. Written as DNA, the CDR3 is TGTGCCAGCAGTGACGGATACGGTAGCGAGCAGTACTTC.

Comment on this clonotype: At one of its ends the junction is not consistent with the germline gene, which may arise from a read error. The rearrangement uses TRBV6-5 and TRBJ2-4, with D possibly being TRBD1 or TRBD2 (5 bases each). The CDR3 spans 15 residues. CDR1 MNHEY and CDR2 SVGAGI come from the germline V gene. The CDR3 here is CASSSGLGATDTQYF. CDR3 DNA sequence: TGTGCCAGCAGTTCGGGGCTGGGAGCCACAGACACGCAGTACTTT.

This clonotype occurred a few times. The chain combines TRBV7-3 with TRBJ2-5; 8 nucleotides agree with TRBD2. The J call may be in error: the DNA end matches TRBJ2-7 better. CDR1 SGHTA and CDR2 FQGTGA come from the germline V gene. The CDR3 is made up of 15 amino acids. CDR3 in DNA: TGTGCCAGCAGCTTAAACAGCGGGAGCTCCTACGAGCAGTACTTC. Its translation is CASSLNSGSSYEQYF.

This clonotype was counted once. The junction shows a germline mismatch at one end, possibly a read error. The chain carries TRBV7-2 and TRBJ2-3; D might be TRBD2 (7 bases). Looked up from germline, CDR1 is SGHTA and CDR2 is FQGNSA. The CDR3 runs to 16 residues. The CDR3 sequence: CASSPQGGRGKDTQYF. The DNA of the CDR3 is TGTGCCAGCAGCCCACAGGGAGGGCGAGGGAAAGATACGCAGTACTTT.

V gene TRBV10-2 combines with J gene TRBJ2-2; a possible D gene is TRBD2 (6 bases). Per the germline V gene, CDR1 is WSHSY and CDR2 is SAAADI. The CDR3 sequence is 12 residues long. V was trimmed by 6 bases and J by 6 bases, leaving 8 bases between them. In nucleotides, the CDR3 is TGCGCCAGCAGGGCGGGACCCGGGGAGCTGTTTTTT. Its translation is CASRAGPGELFF.

The V and J genes are TRBV6-1 and TRBJ2-1, with D unresolved. The germline CDR1 and CDR2 sequences are MNHNS and SASEGT. The V end lost 8 bases, the J end lost 1 base, and 9 bases lay between the germline ends. The CDR3 consists of 13 residues. Here the CDR3 DNA reads TGTGCCAGCCACGGGTTATCCTACAATGAGCAGTTCTTC. Translation gives CASHGLSYNEQFF.

In regard to this clonotype: At one boundary the junction diverges from the germline segment, which might be a read error. The V call is TRBV6-1, the J call TRBJ1-1; D is perhaps TRBD1 (5 bases). Per germline, CDR1 MNHNS and CDR2 SASEGT. This CDR3 is built from 13 residues. CDR3 in DNA: TGTGCCAGCACCGAAGCACGGGGACGGAGTCCTATCTTT. As protein: CASTEARGRSPIF.

This clonotype is a singleton in its sample. This sequence joins TRBV12-3 or TRBV12-4 and TRBJ2-3; D may match TRBD1 or TRBD2 (5 bases each). The CDR3 is made up of 14 amino acids. V lost 7 bases and J 11 bases, leaving 22 bases between the germline ends. CDR3 sequence (DNA): TGTGCCAGCACCCTAACGGGACGGTACAATGAGCAGTATTTT. Its translation is CASTLTGRYNEQYF.

The sample holds many counts of this clonotype. This sequence joins TRBV6-1 and TRBJ1-4, with D tentatively TRBD1 (5 bases). This CDR3 contains 14 residues. Trimming removed 10 bases at V and 0 bases at J, with 12 bases between. Germline-derived CDR1 and CDR2 are MNHNS and SASEGT. CDR3 sequence reads: CATRTGATNEKLFF. CDR3 in DNA: TGTGCCACACGCACGGGGGCAACTAATGAAAAACTGTTTTTT.

This clonotype was seen a handful of times. The chain is built from TRBV4-1 and TRBJ2-1, with D maybe TRBD2 (7 bases). Germline assignment: CDR1 MGHRA and CDR2 YSYEKL. The V end lost 0 bases, the J end lost 10 bases, and 16 bases lay between the germline ends. CDR3 length equals 15 residues. The CDR3 DNA sequence: TGCGCCAGCAGCCAAGAAGGATCGGGGGGCCAAGAGCAGTTCTTC. Translating gives CASSQEGSGGQEQFF.

The chain uses TRBV6-1 and TRBJ2-3; a possible D gene is TRBD2 (6 bases). The J call is doubtful: the DNA matches TRBJ2-5 better. The CDR3 runs to 14 residues. In germline, CDR1 is MNHNS, CDR2 SASEGT. CDR3 nucleotide sequence: TGTGCCAGCAGTGGGGAGGTCGGGACCAGGACCCAGTACTTC. It codes for CASSGEVGTRTQYF.

J is TRBJ2-4 and V is TRBV10-2, with 10 positions matching TRBD2. This CDR3 region has 15 residues. J was trimmed by 0 bases and V by 4 bases; bases with no gene match: 0. CDR1 is WSHSY, CDR2 SAAADI, per germline. The CDR3 is CASSGLAGAKNIQYF. The DNA of the CDR3 is TGCGCCAGCAGTGGACTAGCGGGAGCCAAAAACATTCAGTACTTC.

In regard to this clonotype: Mismatch with germline at one junction end may stem from a read error. V usage is TRBV6-1 and J usage is TRBJ2-3; TRBD1 or TRBD2 may be the D gene (5 bases each). The CDR3 sequence is 16 residues long. Germline V CDR1 and CDR2: MNHNS, SASEGT. CDR3 sequence reads: CVSSELWGSSTDMQYF. DNA for the CDR3: TGTGTGAGCAGTGAATTGTGGGGGAGCTCCACAGATATGCAGTATTTT.

The chain couples TRBV6-1 to TRBJ2-1, with a tentative D call TRBD2 (6 bases). The end of the DNA fits TRBJ2-4 better, so the J call may be wrong. CDR3 size: 14 residues. The germline gives CDR1 MNHNS, CDR2 SASEGT. The CDR3 here is CAKQESGAKNIQYF. The DNA for the CDR3 is TGTGCAAAACAGGAAAGCGGGGCCAAAAACATTCAGTACTTC.